These 2 T cell receptor beta chains were all obtained from the same sample, sequenced in a study of molecular identifiers for immune sequencing clone quantification. TCRdb re-called the PCR reads with MiXCR, one entry per CDR3 protein. The repertoire holds about 630,000 distinct CDR3 sequences, with 25% as singletons. The sample was naive CD8+ T cells from blood, with Jurkat cell RNA spiked in. Subset here: FACS-sorted CD8+CD4-CCR7+CD45RA+ naive T cells. All receptors derive from a human donor in good health. Some libraries in this study had Jurkat cell RNA spiked in.

As for this clonotype: A much larger clone lies one base from this, so it may be a read error. The rearrangement joins TRBV30 to TRBJ2-5; D may be TRBD1 (6 bases). The germline V gene has CDR1 GTSNPN and CDR2 SVGIG (reference sequence). The CDR3 sequence is 15 residues long. Trimming took off 6 bases at V and 6 bases at J, with 23 bases between the two ends. In DNA form, the CDR3 reads TGTGCCTGCCAACCAGGAATAGGACAGAAACAGACCCAGTACTTC. Translated: CACQPGIGQKQTQYF.

A few counts support this clonotype. The V and J genes are TRBV6-2 or TRBV6-3 and TRBJ2-7; D unclear. The CDR3 covers 14 residues. V was trimmed by 2 bases and J by 2 bases, leaving 10 bases between them. Germline V CDR1 and CDR2: MNHEY, SVGEGT. DNA for the CDR3: TGTGCCAGCAGTTACCGGACGGAAGCCTACGAGCAGTACTTC. This encodes CASSYRTEAYEQYF.